Below are 20 T cell receptor beta chains sequenced from a single sample in a study of blood T cell repertoires in COVID-19. Generated by immunoSEQ multiplex PCR, the TCRdb table keeps only in-frame clones and is missing some. The repertoire includes about 53,000 clones, around four fifths of them detected once, and more than 13% sits in the top ten. Sequenced: peripheral blood. These receptors came from a human donor in a cohort sampled during active COVID-19.

The chain combines TRBV5-1 with TRBJ2-3, with D hard to call. Germline CDR1 is SGHRS and CDR2 is YFSETQ. The CDR3 is 13 amino acids. V lost 0 bases and J lost 2, with 4 bases in between. The CDR3, as DNA: TGCGCCAGCAGCTTGGCCTTCACAGATACGCAGTATTTT. Translating gives CASSLAFTDTQYF.

This clone was detected once. The chain recombines TRBV5-1 with TRBJ2-3; D may be TRBD1 (5 bases). Germline V lookup: CDR1 SGHRS, CDR2 YFSETQ. This CDR3 comprises 14 residues. The V gene lost 0 bases and the J gene lost 1 base, with 6 bases spanning the gap. CDR3 residues: CASSLEGGTDTQYF. CDR3 bases: TGCGCCAGCAGCTTGGAAGGGGGCACAGATACGCAGTATTTT.

The gene calls are TRBV7-2 and TRBJ2-1, with 8 bases matching TRBD2. In germline, CDR1 is SGHTA, CDR2 FQGNSA. Trimming took 5 bases from V and 6 from J; bases not matched to a gene: 9. This CDR3 has 15 residues. DNA of the CDR3: TGTGCCAGCAGCCCCTCGGGCGGGGGGCGCAATGAGCAGTTCTTC. Protein product: CASSPSGGGRNEQFF.

This rearrangement joins TRBV19 to TRBJ2-1; 7 bases are shared with TRBD2. V shed 6 bases and J 4 bases; nucleotides not matched to a gene: 12. Germline V gives CDR1 LNHDA, CDR2 SQIVND (reference sequence). The CDR3 runs to 16 residues. In DNA, the CDR3 is TGTGCCAGTAGGAGGACGAGCGGGGAAAATTACAATGAGCAGTTCTTC. Protein product: CASRRTSGENYNEQFF.

The chain joins TRBV5-4 to TRBJ2-5; 10 nucleotides agree with TRBD2. This CDR3 has 18 amino acids. Germline V CDR1 and CDR2: SGHNT, YYREEE (reference sequence). V lost 4 bases, J lost 5 bases, and 17 bases stayed unmatched. The CDR3 DNA sequence: TGTGCCAGCAGCGCCGGGACTAGCGTTTTTTCGACCCGGGAGACCCAGTACTTC. It specifies CASSAGTSVFSTRETQYF.

The chain recombines TRBV5-1 with TRBJ1-1, with 7 positions matching TRBD1. CDR1 is SGHRS and CDR2 is YFSETQ in the germline V gene. Unmatched junction bases numbered 3, after V lost 5 bases and J lost 2 bases. This CDR3 has 13 residues. The CDR3 loop is CASRQGLNTEAFF. CDR3 DNA sequence: TGCGCCAGCAGACAGGGGCTCAACACTGAAGCTTTCTTT.

In the case of this clone: The germline gene is not matched at one end of the junction; a read error may be the cause. The chain joins TRBV7-2 to TRBJ2-5, with 13 bases that match TRBD2. Germline values: CDR1 SGHTA, CDR2 FQGNSA. The CDR3 contains 15 residues. The CDR3 spells CANSWGLAGLETQYF. In DNA, the CDR3 is TGTGCCAACAGCTGGGGACTAGCGGGGTTAGAGACCCAGTACTTC.

This clone was found a few times. V gene TRBV20-1 combines with J gene TRBJ2-2, with a weak D call TRBD1 (5 bases). V was cut by 3 bases and J by 6 bases, with 11 bases left in between. The CDR3 totals 13 residues. The germline V gene has CDR1 DFQATT and CDR2 SNEGSKA (reference sequence). The CDR3 loop reads CSASGRVSGELFF. The CDR3 region has the DNA TGCAGTGCTAGTGGCAGGGTCTCCGGGGAGCTGTTTTTT.

This clone has only one observation. The V call is TRBV7-2, the J call TRBJ2-5; 11 bases line up with TRBD1. V was clipped by 6 bases and J by 4 bases; unmatched bases: 10. Germline V CDR1 and CDR2: SGHTA, FQGNSA. The CDR3 sequence is 16 residues long. The CDR3 sequence: CASSTQGTGGGETQYF. The DNA of the CDR3 is TGTGCCAGCAGTACTCAGGGGACAGGGGGAGGAGAGACCCAGTACTTC.

The rearrangement uses TRBV10-3 and TRBJ2-2; D gene unclear. Between the trimmed V and J ends, which lost 6 bases and 7 bases, there was a span of 9 bases. Looked up from germline, CDR1 is ENHRY and CDR2 is SYGVKD. The CDR3 totals 12 residues. CDR3: CAIRGAGGELFF. CDR3 nucleotides: TGTGCCATCAGGGGTGCAGGCGGGGAGCTGTTTTTT.

The chain links TRBV12-2 to TRBJ2-7; TRBD2 is the table's D call, not checked against the DNA. TRBV12-2 is a pseudogene locus. There are 15 residues in the CDR3. In nucleotides, the CDR3 is TGTGCAAGTCGCTTAGCGCCGTTGCGGGGGTCCGAGCAGTACTTC. This translates into CASRLAPLRGSEQYF.

The chain links TRBV19 to TRBJ2-5; 9 nucleotides line up with TRBD2. CDR1 and CDR2 (germline): LNHDA, SQIVND (reference sequence). CDR3 length: 16 amino acids. After removal of 2 bases from V and 1 base from J, the junction contained 5 bases not matched to a gene. The CDR3 DNA reads as TGTGCCAGTAGTATAAGCGGGGGGCGTATCCAAGAGACCCAGTACTTC. It translates to CASSISGGRIQETQYF.

The rearrangement links TRBV6-6 to TRBJ2-7, with unresolved D. There are 14 residues in the CDR3. Germline lookup yields CDR1 MNHNY and CDR2 SVGAGI (reference sequence). Trimming left V 0 bases short and J 6 bases short, with 12 bases between. The CDR3 here is CASSYSIAVPEQYF. CDR3 DNA sequence: TGTGCCAGCAGTTACTCGATTGCGGTTCCCGAGCAGTACTTC.

The chain recombines TRBV7-2 with TRBJ2-1; D remains ambiguous. V was shortened by 1 base and J by 6 bases, with 19 bases between the two germline ends. Germline CDR1 is SGHTA and CDR2 is FQGNSA. The CDR3 is 17 residues long. The CDR3 reads CASSLVSVYVSGNEQFF. The CDR3 region has the DNA TGTGCCAGCAGCTTAGTATCGGTTTATGTGTCAGGCAATGAGCAGTTCTTC.

The chain is built from TRBV2 and TRBJ1-4; 7 bases fit TRBD1. Germline CDR1 is SNHLY and CDR2 is FYNNEI. The CDR3 is made up of 15 amino acids. Unmatched junction bases numbered 9, after V lost 8 bases and J lost 3 bases. CDR3 bases: TGTGCCAGCGGTAAAGACAGGGCCCCTAATGAAAAACTGTTTTTT. Amino acids: CASGKDRAPNEKLFF.

This clone was observed at least ten times. Here the CDR3 reads CASSFTGRGNSPLHF. The CDR3 DNA is TGTGCCAGCAGCTTCACAGGGAGAGGTAATTCACCCCTCCACTTT. The chain is built from TRBV6-5 and TRBJ1-6, with D tentatively TRBD1 (6 bases). V was clipped by 6 bases and J by 6 bases, with 15 bases between them. Germline-derived CDR1 and CDR2 are MNHEY and SVGAGI. CDR3 length equals 15 residues.

The V and J genes are TRBV7-2 and TRBJ1-1; D unclear. V was trimmed by 2 bases and J by 8 bases, leaving 12 bases between them. Germline-derived CDR1 and CDR2 are SGHTA and FQGNSA. This CDR3 has 13 residues. In DNA, the CDR3 is TGTGCCAGCAGCTTAAATAACGGGAGAGAAGCTTTCTTT. It is translated as CASSLNNGREAFF. Based on the CDR3 plus reference TRBV7-2 and TRBJ1-1, the full variable domain is GAGVSQSPSNKVTEKGKDVELRCDPISGHTALYWYRQSLGQGLEFLIYFQGNSAPDKSGLPSDRFSAERTGGSVSTLTIQRTQQEDSAVYLCASSLNNGREAFFGQGTRLTVV.

This chain links TRBV12-3 or TRBV12-4 with TRBJ2-7; perhaps TRBD2 as D (6 bases). V was shortened by 5 bases and J by 4 bases, with 12 bases between the two germline ends. The CDR3 has 13 residues. The CDR3 coding sequence is TGTGCCAGCAGTAAGGGACTCTCATACGAGCAGTACTTC. This gives the protein CASSKGLSYEQYF.

The chain is built from TRBV27 and TRBJ2-5; TRBD2 agrees at 7 bases. V shed 5 bases and J 2 bases; nucleotides not matched to a gene: 2. The CDR3 consists of 13 residues. The V gene's germline CDR1 is MNHEY and CDR2 SMNVEV (reference sequence). The CDR3 region has the DNA TGTGCCAGCAGTCCGGGACTACAAGAGACCCAGTACTTC. Translating it yields CASSPGLQETQYF.

This clone was recorded only once. J is TRBJ1-2 and V is TRBV3-1 (or the pseudogene TRBV3-2), with 7 nucleotides matching TRBD1. The CDR3 contains 14 residues. The ends lost 4 bases at V and 4 bases at J; junction bases unmatched: 6. CDR1 LGHDT and CDR2 YNNKEL come from the germline V gene (reference sequence). The CDR3 DNA reads as TGTGCCAGCAGCCGCCGACAGGGAGGCTATGGCTACACCTTC. Protein: CASSRRQGGYGYTF.